This T cell receptor beta chain stems from a study of post-analysis software for immune sequencing data. The overall study: Relapsing-remitting, secondary progressive and progressive-relapsing multiple sclerosis courses were included.

Study results and limitations: When patients were compared with controls, five TRBV segments were more frequent, TRBV5-6, TRBV5-1 and TRBV20-1 among them. Under the F measure, samples that were prepared in one batch clustered strongly together.

This clonotype was seen repeatedly, ten times or more. Its antigen remains unknown. Prepared TCR beta cDNA libraries contained unique molecular identifiers. TCRdb reprocessed the PCR reads via MiXCR and lists one record per CDR3 protein. The table has roughly 200,000 distinct CDR3 sequences, 29% seen once; the top ten hold approximately 3.6%. V shed 2 bases and J 4 bases; nucleotides not matched to a gene: 8. The CDR3 consists of 16 residues. CDR1 is SQVTM, CDR2 ANQGSEA, per germline. The V call is TRBV29-1, the J call TRBJ2-3; 11 nucleotides match TRBD2. This TCR was recovered from a girl younger than 18 with multiple sclerosis. The sample comprised blood. CDR3 coding DNA: TGCAGCGTTGAATGGAATGTAGCGGGAGGGGCAGATACGCAGTATTTT. This encodes CSVEWNVAGGADTQYF.